These 18 T cell receptor beta chains were sequenced from one sample in a study of OX40 agonist ivuxolimab in advanced cancers. Profiled with immunoSEQ multiplex PCR; TCRdb holds only in-frame clones, not every one. The sample has some 67,000 clones, around 80% seen once; the top ten hold more than 5.5%. The sample consisted of CD4+ or CD8+ T cells sorted from blood, taken in a trial of the OX40 agonist ivuxolimab. All receptors derive from an adult with an advanced solid tumor such as melanoma, head and neck, liver or kidney cancer.

The V call is TRBV27, the J call TRBJ2-7, with a weak D call TRBD1 (6 bases). V was trimmed by 6 bases and J by 2 bases, leaving 14 bases between them. There are 14 residues in the CDR3. Germline CDR1 MNHEY, CDR2 SMNVEV (reference sequence). As DNA, the CDR3 is TGTGCCAGCAGCTCCGACAGGCATACCTACGAGCAGTACTTC. Its protein is CASSSDRHTYEQYF.

J is TRBJ1-2 and V is TRBV30, with 10 bases aligning to TRBD1. The CDR3 length is 13 residues. V dropped 5 bases and J dropped 8; count of bases not matched to a gene: 8. CDR1 and CDR2 (germline): GTSNPN, SVGIG (reference sequence). The chain's CDR3 is CAWGTGASGGYTF. For the CDR3, the DNA is TGTGCCTGGGGGACAGGGGCATCAGGGGGCTACACCTTC.

This chain connects TRBV18 to TRBJ1-2, with 12 bases lining up with TRBD1. With 3 bases clipped from V and 7 bases from J, the junction kept 6 bases outside the gene matches. The CDR3 has 15 residues. Germline CDR1 and CDR2: KGHSH and LQKENI. The CDR3 DNA is TGTGCCAGCTCACCTGGGGACAGGGGGCCATTTGGCTACACCTTC. Its protein is CASSPGDRGPFGYTF.

The rearrangement joins TRBV7-9 to TRBJ1-4, with 8 nucleotides matching TRBD1. The V and J ends lost 4 bases and 8 bases, in that order; junction bases with no gene match: 6. This CDR3 has 14 residues. Germline-derived CDR1 and CDR2 are SEHNR and FQNEAQ (reference sequence). In DNA form, the CDR3 reads TGTGCCAGCAGCTCGGACAGGGAGAACGAAAAACTGTTTTTT. It yields the protein CASSSDRENEKLFF.

This clone was seen only a few times. The chain couples TRBV15 to TRBJ2-7, with D possibly TRBD2 on 5 matching bases. The V end was cut by 1 base, the J end by 3 bases, with 19 bases between. CDR3 size: 17 residues. CDR1 is LNHNV and CDR2 is YYDKDF in the germline V gene (reference sequence). This CDR3 is CATSRGPGLNKGYEQYF. The DNA for the CDR3 is TGTGCCACCAGCAGAGGCCCTGGACTGAACAAAGGCTACGAGCAGTACTTC.

The chain carries TRBV28 and TRBJ2-1, with 7 positions matching TRBD2. The germline V gene encodes CDR1 MDHEN and CDR2 SYDVKM. V dropped 2 bases and J dropped 1; count of bases not matched to a gene: 5. CDR3 size: 16 residues. CDR3 nucleotides: TGTGCCAGCAGTTTAGGGCGGGAGCGGTCCTACAATGAGCAGTTCTTC. Translated, it gives CASSLGRERSYNEQFF.

The V call is TRBV5-4, the J call TRBJ2-7; TRBD1 or TRBD2 may be the D gene (5 bases each). Trimming stripped 0 bases from V and 3 bases from J, with 13 bases between. Germline values: CDR1 SGHNT, CDR2 YYREEE (reference sequence). This CDR3 is built from 15 residues. The CDR3 DNA reads TGTGCCAGCAGCTTGGGTGGAGAGGGGCTCTACGAGCAGTACGTC. This gives the protein CASSLGGEGLYEQYV.

This chain uses TRBV7-2 with TRBJ1-2; D not certain. Germline CDR1 and CDR2: SGHTA and FQGNSA. Deletions cut 5 bases from V and 4 bases from J, with 17 bases between. This CDR3 is 15 amino acids long. The chain's CDR3 is CASSKWEFQGYGYTF. Written as DNA, the CDR3 is TGTGCCAGCAGCAAATGGGAGTTTCAAGGCTATGGCTACACCTTC.

The J gene is TRBJ2-7, the V gene TRBV4-3; 13 positions agree with TRBD2. The V gene's germline CDR1 is LGHNA and CDR2 YSLEER. The CDR3 has 16 residues. The trim removed 3 bases at V and 3 bases at J, leaving 5 bases unmatched. Here the CDR3 DNA reads TGCGCCAGCAGCCAGGGGACTAGCGGGAACCGCTACGAGCAGTACTTC. Protein sequence: CASSQGTSGNRYEQYF.

The V and J genes are TRBV6-5 and TRBJ1-1; D gene unclear. This CDR3 is 12 amino acids long. With 0 bases removed from V and 9 bases from J, the gap between germline ends came to 8 bases. CDR1 is MNHEY and CDR2 is SVGAGI in the germline V gene. The CDR3: CASSYSTDQAFF. The CDR3 DNA sequence: TGTGCCAGCAGTTACTCGACGGACCAAGCTTTCTTT.

The chain employs TRBV21-1 and TRBJ2-7; the DNA was not compared with TRBD1, the D call given in the table. TRBV21-1 is noted as a pseudogene. This CDR3 is built from 11 residues. The CDR3 sequence is CASTTGSEQYV. The CDR3 DNA reads TGTGCCAGCACCACAGGGAGCGAGCAGTACGTC.

In this sample, this clone turned up a few times. Other DNA sequences within the sample encode an identical CDR3. V and J are TRBV7-6 and TRBJ2-7; D unresolved. Germline V gene data show CDR1 as SGHVS and CDR2 as FNYEAQ. Between the trimmed V and J ends, which lost 5 bases and 4 bases, there was a span of 9 bases. This CDR3 has 12 amino acids. For the CDR3, the DNA is TGTGCCAGCAGCCCCTCACCGTACGAGCAGTACTTC. It is translated as CASSPSPYEQYF.

V gene TRBV5-5 combines with J gene TRBJ1-4, with D hard to call. Germline V gene data show CDR1 as SGHKS and CDR2 as YYEKEE (reference sequence). The CDR3 has 11 amino acids. V lost 7 bases to trimming and J lost 8 bases, with 9 bases between them. The CDR3 DNA is TGTGCCAGCGGGAGTCGAGAAAAACTGTTTTTT. It specifies CASGSREKLFF.

V is TRBV28 and J is TRBJ2-3; a possible D gene is TRBD2 (6 bases). Trimming removed 6 bases at V and 13 bases at J, with 26 bases between. Germline assignment: CDR1 MDHEN and CDR2 SYDVKM. CDR3 size: 15 residues. CDR3 sequence: CASSPGGLTVNREYF. CDR3 in DNA: TGTGCCAGCAGCCCCGGGGGACTTACAGTCAATCGGGAGTATTTT.

V usage is TRBV19 and J usage is TRBJ1-5, with D possibly TRBD1 on 5 matching bases. The CDR3 is made up of 15 amino acids. The V gene's germline CDR1 is LNHDA and CDR2 SQIVND (reference sequence). The V end lost 4 bases, the J end lost 1 base, and 11 bases lay between the germline ends. CDR3 DNA: TGTGCCAGTAGTACCCAGGGAGTGAGCAATCAGCCCCAGCATTTT. This translates into CASSTQGVSNQPQHF.

The chain couples TRBV5-6 to TRBJ2-3; 9 bases agree with TRBD1. V dropped 3 bases and J dropped 0; count of bases not matched to a gene: 2. Looked up from germline, CDR1 is SGHDT and CDR2 is YYEEEE. This CDR3 is 15 amino acids long. CDR3 protein: CASSSGQGSTDTQYF. In nucleotides, the CDR3 is TGTGCCAGCAGCTCGGGACAGGGAAGCACAGATACGCAGTATTTT. Looking up the rest from reference TRBV5-6 and TRBJ2-3 gives the full variable domain: DAGVTQSPTHLIKTRGQQVTLRCSPKSGHDTVSWYQQALGQGPQFIFQYYEEEERQRGNFPDRFSGHQFPNYSSELNVNALLLGDSALYLCASSSGQGSTDTQYFGPGTRLTVL.

The gene calls are TRBV4-1 and TRBJ1-4; D unclear. Germline CDR1 MGHRA, CDR2 YSYEKL. CDR3 size: 18 residues. Trimming pared 0 bases from V and 0 bases from J, leaving 14 bases between. This chain's CDR3 is CASSQDLDFATTNEKLFF. In nucleotides, the CDR3 is TGCGCCAGCAGCCAAGATTTGGACTTTGCTACAACTAATGAAAAACTGTTTTTT.

The chain is built from TRBV5-8 and TRBJ2-4; D may be TRBD1 (7 bases). This CDR3 has 16 amino acids. The ends were cut back, 0 bases at V and 1 base at J, with 11 bases in the middle. The germline V gene has CDR1 SGHTS and CDR2 YDEGEE. CDR3 nucleotide sequence: TGTGCCAGCAGCTTGGAGGGGGCGGGGGCCAAAAACATTCAGTACTTC. Translation gives CASSLEGAGAKNIQYF.